This T cell receptor beta chain emerged from a study of T-cell reconstitution after alpha-beta-depleted transplantation in children. This clonotype was observed a handful of times. Germline-derived CDR1 and CDR2 are DFQATT and SNEGSKA (reference sequence). The CDR3 is 16 amino acids. Trimming shortened V by 5 bases and J by 1 base, and 20 bases separated the two germline ends. For TCRbeta, the library was prepared with unique molecular identifiers. TCRdb called the PCR reads again in MiXCR, with one record for every CDR3 protein. The sample has around 380,000 distinct CDR3 sequences; about 11% are singletons.

J is TRBJ2-5 and V is TRBV20-1; the D is unclear. This clonotype was sampled from a human donor who donated a stem cell graft to a child with acute myeloid leukemia. The sample in question was PBMCs from the stem cell graft donor, obtained from the stem cell graft. The CDR3 here is CSAAPAQEGFQETQYF. CDR3 coding DNA: TGCAGTGCTGCCCCGGCTCAGGAAGGGTTCCAAGAGACCCAGTACTTC.